The rows below give T cell receptor beta chains drawn from one sample of a study of CD8+ T cells in alopecia areata. Libraries were prepared by immunoSEQ multiplex PCR; TCRdb keeps only in-frame clonotypes and omits some of them. The top ten clones hold around 12% of a sample with around 200,000 clones, roughly 53% of them seen once. Material: CD8+ T cells sorted from blood, obtained at week 24, from a patient treated with tofacitinib. These receptors all come from a human donor with alopecia areata. The CDR3 runs from the conserved cysteine through the conserved F or W. A D gene is named only where the DNA matches it firmly. Some rows mark clone size as missing; the rest say once, few, many or name a class of expanded clone.

D gene: TRBD1
V gene: TRBV25-1
clone size: few
J gene: TRBJ1-2
CDR3 DNA: TGTGCCAGCAGTGCTGACAGGGCCTATGGCTACACCTTC
CDR3 protein: CASSADRAYGYTF

D gene: TRBD1
V gene: TRBV2
clone size: .
J gene: TRBJ2-7
CDR3 DNA: TGTGCCAGCACATTGGGGACAGGGGTTTTCCGAGAGCAGTACTTC
CDR3 protein: CASTLGTGVFREQYF

D gene: .
V gene: TRBV27
clone size: .
J gene: TRBJ2-1
CDR3 DNA: TGTGCCAGCCAAAGCCTGAACAATGAGCAGTTCTTC
CDR3 protein: CASQSLNNEQFF

D gene: .
V gene: TRBV6-5
clone size: .
J gene: TRBJ2-1
CDR3 DNA: TGTGCCAGCAGTTTCGGTCCCAATGAGCAGTTCTTC
CDR3 protein: CASSFGPNEQFF

D gene: .
V gene: TRBV6-5
clone size: few
J gene: TRBJ1-1
CDR3 DNA: TGTGCCAGCAGCGATGGACAGAAGAACACTGAAGCTTTCTTT
CDR3 protein: CASSDGQKNTEAFF

D gene: .
V gene: TRBV5-1
clone size: .
J gene: TRBJ1-2
CDR3 DNA: TGCGCCAGCAGTTTCTTCCGGGGCCAAAGGCCTAGGTATGGCTACACCTTC
CDR3 protein: CASSFFRGQRPRYGYTF

D gene: .
V gene: TRBV5-1
clone size: .
J gene: TRBJ2-7
CDR3 DNA: TGCGCCAGCAGCCTGAGCGATGGATCCGAGCAGTACTTC
CDR3 protein: CASSLSDGSEQYF

D gene: .
V gene: TRBV11-2
clone size: .
J gene: TRBJ1-1
CDR3 DNA: TGTGCCAGCAGCTCTACGCCTGAAGCTTTCTTT
CDR3 protein: CASSSTPEAFF

D gene: .
V gene: TRBV4-1
clone size: .
J gene: TRBJ1-5
CDR3 DNA: TGCGCCAGCAGCCAAGACCGTAGGGCTTATAGCAATCAGCCCCAGCATTTT
CDR3 protein: CASSQDRRAYSNQPQHF

D gene: .
V gene: TRBV6-5
clone size: few
J gene: TRBJ1-1
CDR3 DNA: TGTGCCAGCAGTTACCAGGGTATTGAAGCTTTCTTT
CDR3 protein: CASSYQGIEAFF

D gene: TRBD2
V gene: TRBV29-1
clone size: .
J gene: TRBJ2-5
CDR3 DNA: TGCAGCGCCGGCACCGGGACTATCGAGACCCAGTACTTC
CDR3 protein: CSAGTGTIETQYF

D gene: TRBD2
V gene: TRBV29-1
clone size: .
J gene: TRBJ2-3
CDR3 DNA: TGCAGCGTTGTAGGTGCTAGCGGGGGCATAGATTTT
CDR3 protein: CSVVGASGGIDF

D gene: .
V gene: TRBV10-2
clone size: .
J gene: TRBJ1-1
CDR3 DNA: TGCGCCAGCCGACCCGGGACACCGAACACTGAAGCTTTCTTT
CDR3 protein: CASRPGTPNTEAFF

D gene: .
V gene: TRBV7-9
clone size: few
J gene: TRBJ1-3
CDR3 DNA: TGTGCCGCGCCCCGGGATACTGGAAACACCATATATTTT
CDR3 protein: CAAPRDTGNTIYF

D gene: TRBD2
V gene: TRBV27
clone size: .
J gene: TRBJ2-1
CDR3 DNA: TGTGCCAGCAGTTCGGAAGCGGGGGGGCTACATGAGCAGTTCTTC
CDR3 protein: CASSSEAGGLHEQFF

D gene: .
V gene: TRBV7-9
clone size: .
J gene: TRBJ1-1
CDR3 DNA: TGTGCCAGCAGCCTGGAGAGAGAAGCTTTCTTT
CDR3 protein: CASSLEREAFF

D gene: TRBD2
V gene: TRBV15
clone size: .
J gene: TRBJ2-5
CDR3 DNA: TGTGCCACCAGCAGTCAGCGACTAGCGGAGACCCAGTACTTC
CDR3 protein: CATSSQRLAETQYF

D gene: TRBD1
V gene: TRBV2
clone size: .
J gene: TRBJ2-2
CDR3 DNA: TGTGCCAGCAGGGGGCTAAGACAGGGCCACACCGGGGAGCTGTTTTTT
CDR3 protein: CASRGLRQGHTGELFF

D gene: .
V gene: TRBV30
clone size: .
J gene: TRBJ2-7
CDR3 DNA: TGTGCCTGGAGCCTACTTGGGGGCTCCTACGAGCAGTACTTC
CDR3 protein: CAWSLLGGSYEQYF

D gene: TRBD1
V gene: TRBV6-1
clone size: .
J gene: TRBJ2-1
CDR3 DNA: TGTGCCAGCAGTGAAGCGCCTGGGGGACAGGGCAGGCATGAGCAGTTCTTC
CDR3 protein: CASSEAPGGQGRHEQFF

D gene: TRBD2
V gene: TRBV4-1
clone size: few
J gene: TRBJ2-5
CDR3 DNA: TGCGCCAGCAGCCAGCCCCGACTAGCGGGGCCTGGGGAGACCCAGTACTTC
CDR3 protein: CASSQPRLAGPGETQYF

D gene: .
V gene: TRBV5-6
clone size: .
J gene: TRBJ2-2
CDR3 DNA: TGTGCCAGCAGCTTTACCCCCGGGGAGCTGTTTTTT
CDR3 protein: CASSFTPGELFF

D gene: TRBD2
V gene: TRBV27
clone size: few
J gene: TRBJ2-7
CDR3 DNA: TGTGCCAGCTCGGTCGGGGGGACCTACGAGCAGTACTTC
CDR3 protein: CASSVGGTYEQYF

D gene: TRBD1
V gene: TRBV29-1
clone size: .
J gene: TRBJ2-1
CDR3 DNA: TGCAGCGTTGCAGTCCCGGGACAGGGACGGGATGAGCAGTTCTTC
CDR3 protein: CSVAVPGQGRDEQFF

D gene: TRBD2
V gene: TRBV14
clone size: .
J gene: TRBJ2-1
CDR3 DNA: TGTGCCAGCAGCCATCTTGCGGGGGGCCTTGGTGAGCAGTTCTTC
CDR3 protein: CASSHLAGGLGEQFF

D gene: .
V gene: TRBV25-1
clone size: .
J gene: TRBJ1-2
CDR3 DNA: TGTGCCAGCAGGGGGACATCAGGCTACACCTTC
CDR3 protein: CASRGTSGYTF

D gene: .
V gene: TRBV29-1
clone size: few
J gene: TRBJ1-2
CDR3 DNA: TGCAGCGATAAGACTAGTGAAAGCTATGGCTACACCTTC
CDR3 protein: CSDKTSESYGYTF

D gene: .
V gene: TRBV25-1
clone size: .
J gene: TRBJ2-7
CDR3 DNA: TGTGCCAGCAGTACAGGGAACTTGGGGGAGTACTTC
CDR3 protein: CASSTGNLGEYF

D gene: .
V gene: TRBV15
clone size: .
J gene: TRBJ1-5
CDR3 DNA: TGTGCCACCAGCAACGTGGGGGGGAATAGCAATCAGCCCCAGCATTTT
CDR3 protein: CATSNVGGNSNQPQHF